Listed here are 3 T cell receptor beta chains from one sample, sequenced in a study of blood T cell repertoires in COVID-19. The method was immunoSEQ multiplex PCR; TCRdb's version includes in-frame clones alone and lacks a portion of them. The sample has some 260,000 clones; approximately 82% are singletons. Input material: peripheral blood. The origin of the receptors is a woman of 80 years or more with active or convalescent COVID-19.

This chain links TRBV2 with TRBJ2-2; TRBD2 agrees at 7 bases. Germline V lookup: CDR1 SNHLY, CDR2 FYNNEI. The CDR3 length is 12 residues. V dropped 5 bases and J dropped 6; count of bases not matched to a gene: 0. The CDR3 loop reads CASSRGAGELFF. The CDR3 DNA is TGTGCCAGCAGTCGGGGGGCCGGGGAGCTGTTTTTT.

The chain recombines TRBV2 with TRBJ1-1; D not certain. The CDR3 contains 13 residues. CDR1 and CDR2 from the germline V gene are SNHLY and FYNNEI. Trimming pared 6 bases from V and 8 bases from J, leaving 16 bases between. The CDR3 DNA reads TGTGCCAGCAGGGGGAGGCAGACCTTCGAAGCTTTCTTT. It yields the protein CASRGRQTFEAFF. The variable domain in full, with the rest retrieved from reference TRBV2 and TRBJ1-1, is EPEVTQTPSHQVTQMGQEVILRCVPISNHLYFYWYRQILGQKVEFLVSFYNNEISEKSEIFDDQFSVERPDGSNFTLKIRSTKLEDSAMYFCASRGRQTFEAFFGQGTRLTVV.

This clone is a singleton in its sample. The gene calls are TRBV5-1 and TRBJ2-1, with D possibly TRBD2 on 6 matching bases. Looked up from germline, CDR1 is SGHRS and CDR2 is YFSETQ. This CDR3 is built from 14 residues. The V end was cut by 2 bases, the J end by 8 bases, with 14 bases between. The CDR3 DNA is TGCGCCAGCAGCTTACGGGCCGGCGGGGATGAGCAGTTCTTC. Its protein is CASSLRAGGDEQFF.